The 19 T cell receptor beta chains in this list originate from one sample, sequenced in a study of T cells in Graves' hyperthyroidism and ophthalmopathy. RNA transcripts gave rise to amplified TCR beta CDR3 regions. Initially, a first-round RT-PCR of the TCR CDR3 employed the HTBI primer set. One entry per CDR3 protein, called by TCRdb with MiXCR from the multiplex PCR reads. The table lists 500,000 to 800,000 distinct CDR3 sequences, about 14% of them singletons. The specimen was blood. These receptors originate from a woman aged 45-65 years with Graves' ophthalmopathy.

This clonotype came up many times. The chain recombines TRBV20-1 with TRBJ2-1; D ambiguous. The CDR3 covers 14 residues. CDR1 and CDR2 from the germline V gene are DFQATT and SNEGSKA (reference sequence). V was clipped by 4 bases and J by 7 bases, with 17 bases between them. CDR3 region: CSATGPRGDNEQFF. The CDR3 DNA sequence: TGCAGTGCTACAGGACCCCGAGGTGATAATGAGCAGTTCTTC.

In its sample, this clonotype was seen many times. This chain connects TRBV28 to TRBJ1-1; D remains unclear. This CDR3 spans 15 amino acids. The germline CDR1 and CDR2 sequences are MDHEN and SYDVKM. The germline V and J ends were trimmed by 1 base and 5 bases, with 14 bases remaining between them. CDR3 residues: CASSLLGILRTEAFF. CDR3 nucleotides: TGTGCCAGCAGTTTATTGGGGATTCTACGGACTGAAGCTTTCTTT.

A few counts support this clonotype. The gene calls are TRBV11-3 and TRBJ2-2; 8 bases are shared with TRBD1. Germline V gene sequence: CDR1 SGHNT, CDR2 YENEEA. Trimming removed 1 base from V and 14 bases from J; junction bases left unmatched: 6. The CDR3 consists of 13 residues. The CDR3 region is CASSLGRDRQLFF. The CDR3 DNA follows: TGTGCCAGCAGCTTAGGCCGGGACAGGCAACTGTTTTTT.

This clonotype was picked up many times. DNA of the CDR3: TGTGCCAGCAGTGAGTATAGCGGGAGTTCTCCCTACGAGCAGTACTTC. As protein: CASSEYSGSSPYEQYF. The chain carries TRBV6-1 and TRBJ2-7; TRBD2 matches 9 bases. Trimming took 3 bases from V and 2 from J; bases not matched to a gene: 8. The CDR3 spans 16 residues. The germline CDR1 and CDR2 sequences are MNHNS and SASEGT.

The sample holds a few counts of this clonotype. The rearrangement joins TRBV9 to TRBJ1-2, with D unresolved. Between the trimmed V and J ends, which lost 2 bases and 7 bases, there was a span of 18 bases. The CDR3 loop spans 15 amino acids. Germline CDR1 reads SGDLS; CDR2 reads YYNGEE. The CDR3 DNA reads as TGTGCCAGCAGCGTTGGGCTTGAGGATTCGGGTGGCTACACCTTC. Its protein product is CASSVGLEDSGGYTF.

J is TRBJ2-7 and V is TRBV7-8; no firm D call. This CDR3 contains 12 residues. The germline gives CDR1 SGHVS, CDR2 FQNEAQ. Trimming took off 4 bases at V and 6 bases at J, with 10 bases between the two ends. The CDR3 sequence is CASSYKPAEQYF. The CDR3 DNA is TGTGCCAGCAGCTATAAACCGGCCGAGCAGTACTTC.

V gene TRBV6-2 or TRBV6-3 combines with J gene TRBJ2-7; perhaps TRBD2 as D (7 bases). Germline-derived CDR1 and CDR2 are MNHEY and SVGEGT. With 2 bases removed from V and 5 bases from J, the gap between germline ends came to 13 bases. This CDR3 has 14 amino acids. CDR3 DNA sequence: TGTGCCAGCAGTTACGGGGGGGCGCCGAACGAGCAGTACTTC. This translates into CASSYGGAPNEQYF.

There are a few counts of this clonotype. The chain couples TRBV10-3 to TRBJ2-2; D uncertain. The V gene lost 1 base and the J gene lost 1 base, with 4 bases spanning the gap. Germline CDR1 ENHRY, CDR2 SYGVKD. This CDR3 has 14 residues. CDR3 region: CAISEWENTGELFF. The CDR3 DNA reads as TGTGCCATCAGTGAGTGGGAGAACACCGGGGAGCTGTTTTTT.

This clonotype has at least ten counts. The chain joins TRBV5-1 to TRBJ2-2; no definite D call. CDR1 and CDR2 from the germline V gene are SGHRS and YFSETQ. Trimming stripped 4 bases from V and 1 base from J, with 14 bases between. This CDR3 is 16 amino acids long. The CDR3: CASSQQAQRNTGELFF. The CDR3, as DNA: TGCGCCAGCAGCCAGCAGGCCCAGAGGAACACCGGGGAGCTGTTTTTT.

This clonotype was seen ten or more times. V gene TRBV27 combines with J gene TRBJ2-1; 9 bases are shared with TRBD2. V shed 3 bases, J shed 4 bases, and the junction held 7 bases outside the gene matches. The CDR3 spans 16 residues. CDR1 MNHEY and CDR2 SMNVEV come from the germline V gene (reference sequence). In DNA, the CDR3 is TGTGCCAGCAGTTTGGCTAGCGGGGCCCGTTACAATGAGCAGTTCTTC. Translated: CASSLASGARYNEQFF.

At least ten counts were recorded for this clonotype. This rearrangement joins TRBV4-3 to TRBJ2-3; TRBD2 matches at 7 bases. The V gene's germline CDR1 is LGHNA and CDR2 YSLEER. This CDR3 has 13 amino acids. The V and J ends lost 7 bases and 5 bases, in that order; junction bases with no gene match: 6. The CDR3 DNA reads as TGCGCCAGCACTGCGGGAGTGGGAGATACGCAGTATTTT. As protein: CASTAGVGDTQYF.

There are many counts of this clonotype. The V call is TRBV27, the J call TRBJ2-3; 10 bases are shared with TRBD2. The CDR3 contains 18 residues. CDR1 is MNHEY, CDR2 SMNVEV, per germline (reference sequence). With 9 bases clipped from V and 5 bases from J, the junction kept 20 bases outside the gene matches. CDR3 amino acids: CASRLLPSGSLVGDTQYF. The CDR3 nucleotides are TGTGCCAGTAGGCTTTTGCCTAGCGGGAGCTTGGTGGGAGATACGCAGTATTTT.

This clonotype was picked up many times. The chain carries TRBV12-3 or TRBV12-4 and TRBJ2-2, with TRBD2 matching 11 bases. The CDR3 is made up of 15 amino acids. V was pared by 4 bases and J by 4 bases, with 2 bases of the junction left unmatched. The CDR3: CASSSGLAVTGELFF. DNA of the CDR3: TGTGCCAGCAGTTCGGGACTAGCGGTCACCGGGGAGCTGTTTTTT.

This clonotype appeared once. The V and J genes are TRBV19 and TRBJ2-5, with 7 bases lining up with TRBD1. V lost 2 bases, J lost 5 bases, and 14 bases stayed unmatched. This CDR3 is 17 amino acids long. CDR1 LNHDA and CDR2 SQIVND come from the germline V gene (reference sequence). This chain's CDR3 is CASSIRGDRVFVETQYF. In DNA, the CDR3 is TGTGCCAGTAGTATACGAGGTGACAGGGTGTTCGTGGAGACCCAGTACTTC. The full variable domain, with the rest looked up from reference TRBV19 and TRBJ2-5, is DGGITQSPKYLFRKEGQNVTLSCEQNLNHDAMYWYRQDPGQGLRLIYYSQIVNDFQKGDIAEGYSVSREKKESFPLTVTSAQKNPTAFYLCASSIRGDRVFVETQYFGPGTRLLVL.

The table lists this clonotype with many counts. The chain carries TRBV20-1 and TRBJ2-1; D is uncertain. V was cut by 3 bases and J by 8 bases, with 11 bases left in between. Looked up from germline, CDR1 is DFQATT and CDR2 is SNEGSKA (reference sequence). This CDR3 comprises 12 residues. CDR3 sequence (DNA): TGCAGTGCTAGGAGTGGGATCTATGAGCAGTTCTTC. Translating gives CSARSGIYEQFF.

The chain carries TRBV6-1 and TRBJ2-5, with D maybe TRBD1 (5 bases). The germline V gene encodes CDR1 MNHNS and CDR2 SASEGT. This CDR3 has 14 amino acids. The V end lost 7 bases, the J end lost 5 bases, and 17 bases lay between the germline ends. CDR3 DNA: TGTGCCAGCACACGAAGGGGTGGGCGGGAGACCCAGTACTTC. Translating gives CASTRRGGRETQYF.

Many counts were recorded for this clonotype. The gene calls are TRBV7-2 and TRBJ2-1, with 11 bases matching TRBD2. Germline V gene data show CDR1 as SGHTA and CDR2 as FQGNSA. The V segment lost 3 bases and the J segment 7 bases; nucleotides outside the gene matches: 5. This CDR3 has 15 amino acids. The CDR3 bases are TGTGCCAGCAGCTTCAGACTAGCGGGGAGGAATGAGCAGTTCTTC. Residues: CASSFRLAGRNEQFF.

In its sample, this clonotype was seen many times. The CDR3 coding sequence is TGCGCCAGCAGCTTGGATCGGGCTCCCGGAGGTCGGTTCTTC. Its protein is CASSLDRAPGGRFF. The chain carries TRBV5-1 and TRBJ2-1, with a tentative D call TRBD2 (5 bases). The CDR3 extends over 14 amino acids. V was cut by 0 bases and J by 15 bases, with 19 bases left in between. Germline values: CDR1 SGHRS, CDR2 YFSETQ.

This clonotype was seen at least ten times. The CDR3 reads CASSLLGQGQSGYTF. DNA for the CDR3: TGTGCCAGCAGCTTACTCGGACAGGGTCAGAGTGGCTACACCTTC. The genes are TRBV7-2 and TRBJ1-2, with 8 bases aligning to TRBD1. The germline V gene encodes CDR1 SGHTA and CDR2 FQGNSA. The CDR3 length is 15 residues. With V trimmed by 2 bases and J by 7 bases, 9 bases remained unmatched.